Shown below are 18 T cell receptor beta chains from a single sample sequenced in a study of blood T cells in healthy people across ages. Primed by a sample-barcoded 5' primer and a J-beta primer mix, a second PCR proceeded for roughly 7 to 12 cycles. TCRdb passed the 5' RACE reads through MiXCR, listing each CDR3 protein once. The sample has 1.5 million to 2 million distinct CDR3 sequences; roughly a third are singletons. The sequenced material came from blood. The receptor source for this set is a woman aged 25 to 39 in good health.

The rearrangement joins TRBV11-1 to TRBJ2-1, with a tentative D call TRBD1 (5 bases). The CDR3 spans 16 residues. V lost 2 bases to trimming and J lost 4 bases, with 15 bases between them. Germline assignment: CDR1 SGHAT and CDR2 FQDESV (reference sequence). CDR3 nucleotide sequence: TGTGCCAGCAGCTTACTAAAAGGGGTCGGGTACAATGAGCAGTTCTTC. As protein: CASSLLKGVGYNEQFF. Together with reference TRBV11-1 and TRBJ2-1, the CDR3 gives the full variable domain: EAEVAQSPRYKITEKSQAVAFWCDPISGHATLYWYRQILGQGPELLVQFQDESVVDDSQLPKDRFSAERLKGVDSTLKIQPAELGDSAMYLCASSLLKGVGYNEQFFGPGTRLTVL.

As regards this clonotype: Being one base from a much bigger clone, this may be a read error. The chain couples TRBV9 to TRBJ2-5; D remains ambiguous. The assigned J gene may be wrong: the sequence end matches TRBJ2-7 better. Germline V lookup: CDR1 SGDLS, CDR2 YYNGEE. The CDR3 length is 15 residues. CDR3 in amino acids: CASSVGISPPYEQYF. CDR3 in DNA: TGTGCCAGCAGCGTAGGGATTAGCCCACCCTACGAGCAGTACTTC.

This clonotype was seen a few times. The chain employs TRBV27 and TRBJ1-2, with D unresolved. The germline V and J ends were trimmed by 8 bases and 8 bases, with 18 bases remaining between them. The CDR3 consists of 13 residues. CDR1 MNHEY and CDR2 SMNVEV come from the germline V gene (reference sequence). CDR3 DNA: TGTGCCAGCGCCGGCCCTCTCCTGGGGGGCTACACCTTC. Amino acid sequence: CASAGPLLGGYTF.

This clonotype occurred many times. The rearrangement links TRBV3-1 to TRBJ2-7; the D gene is possibly TRBD1 (6 bases). Between the trimmed V and J ends, which lost 1 base and 2 bases, there was a span of 12 bases. Germline V CDR1 and CDR2: LGHDT, YNNKEL (reference sequence). The CDR3 has 15 amino acids. DNA for the CDR3: TGTGCCAGCAGCCAAGTCTCAGGGGCTGCCTACGAGCAGTACTTC. It is translated as CASSQVSGAAYEQYF.

At least ten counts were recorded for this clonotype. One end of the junction fails to match germline, which may point to a read error. The chain couples TRBV5-1 to TRBJ2-5, with D possibly matching TRBD1 (6 bases). CDR1 and CDR2 from the germline V gene are SGHRS and YFSETQ. The CDR3 is made up of 14 amino acids. Here the CDR3 reads CASSLGRGRETQYF. CDR3 coding DNA: TGTGCCAGCAGCTTGGGCAGGGGACGGGAGACCCAGTACTTC.

This clonotype has just a few counts. J is TRBJ2-7 and V is TRBV20-1; D uncertain. Per the germline V gene, CDR1 is DFQATT and CDR2 is SNEGSKA (reference sequence). The CDR3 length is 12 residues. V was cut by 4 bases and J by 0 bases, with 7 bases left in between. CDR3 protein: CSATVTSYEQYF. For the CDR3, the DNA is TGCAGTGCTACCGTGACCTCCTACGAGCAGTACTTC.

There are a few counts of this clonotype. CDR3: CASSARGSSLGVNEQFF. The DNA for the CDR3 is TGCGCCAGCAGCGCCCGGGGGTCCAGTCTGGGGGTAAATGAGCAGTTCTTC. The gene calls are TRBV5-1 and TRBJ2-1; a possible D gene is TRBD2 (6 bases). Germline-derived CDR1 and CDR2 are SGHRS and YFSETQ. The CDR3 is 17 residues long. The V and J ends lost 4 bases and 7 bases respectively, with 24 bases between them. The full variable domain, completed using reference TRBV5-1 and TRBJ2-1, is KAGVTQTPRYLIKTRGQQVTLSCSPISGHRSVSWYQQTPGQGLQFLFEYFSETQRNKGNFPGRFSGRQFSNSRSEMNVSTLELGDSALYLCASSARGSSLGVNEQFFGPGTRLTVL.

The rearrangement links TRBV20-1 to TRBJ2-1, with D uncertain. Germline CDR1 and CDR2: DFQATT and SNEGSKA (reference sequence). This CDR3 is 12 amino acids long. The CDR3 reads CSALPGKETQFF. The CDR3 DNA reads TGCAGCGCCCTGCCGGGCAAAGAGACCCAGTTCTTC.

The V call is TRBV19, the J call TRBJ2-1; D is perhaps TRBD2 (7 bases). The V gene lost 3 bases and the J gene lost 10 bases, with 19 bases spanning the gap. The CDR3 loop spans 15 amino acids. CDR1 LNHDA and CDR2 SQIVND come from the germline V gene (reference sequence). This CDR3 reads CASSIVWGGLSEQFF. The CDR3 DNA reads TGTGCCAGTAGTATTGTGTGGGGGGGCCTCAGCGAGCAGTTCTTC.

The DNA of the CDR3 is TGCGCCAGCAGCAAATTCCGGGGCCTGGGGAGTGAGCAGTTCTTC. Translating it yields CASSKFRGLGSEQFF. V is TRBV5-1 and J is TRBJ2-1; either TRBD1 or TRBD2 may supply D (5 bases each). With 4 bases removed from V and 9 bases from J, the gap between germline ends came to 20 bases. The CDR3 runs to 15 residues. Germline V gene data show CDR1 as SGHRS and CDR2 as YFSETQ.

The gene calls are TRBV28 and TRBJ2-1; 10 bases match TRBD1. This CDR3 contains 15 residues. With V trimmed by 6 bases and J by 5 bases, 7 bases remained unmatched. Germline V CDR1 and CDR2: MDHEN, SYDVKM. This chain's CDR3 is CASRTGTGANNEQFF. In nucleotides, the CDR3 is TGTGCCAGCAGGACCGGGACAGGGGCCAACAATGAGCAGTTCTTC.

The chain recombines TRBV5-1 with TRBJ2-7; D ambiguous. Germline CDR1 and CDR2: SGHRS and YFSETQ. This CDR3 has 14 amino acids. V lost 5 bases and J lost 2, with 14 bases in between. CDR3 coding DNA: TGCGCCAGCAGTGGAGATCAAGCCACCTACGAGCAGTACTTC. Amino acids: CASSGDQATYEQYF. Drawing the rest from reference TRBV5-1 and TRBJ2-7, the complete variable domain is KAGVTQTPRYLIKTRGQQVTLSCSPISGHRSVSWYQQTPGQGLQFLFEYFSETQRNKGNFPGRFSGRQFSNSRSEMNVSTLELGDSALYLCASSGDQATYEQYFGPGTRLTVT.

This sequence joins TRBV28 and TRBJ2-1; 9 bases are shared with TRBD1. Germline loops: CDR1 MDHEN, CDR2 SYDVKM. The CDR3 extends over 17 amino acids. Trimming took 5 bases from V and 7 from J; bases not matched to a gene: 15. DNA for the CDR3: TGTGCCAGCAGTCCAACCGGGACAGGGAGGGTACGTAATGAGCAGTTCTTC. Its translation is CASSPTGTGRVRNEQFF.

The V gene is TRBV5-6, the J gene TRBJ1-6; D is undetermined. V was clipped by 0 bases and J by 7 bases, with 14 bases between them. Germline CDR1 SGHDT, CDR2 YYEEEE. CDR3 length equals 16 residues. This CDR3 is CASSLGYDLRNSPLHF. CDR3 DNA sequence: TGTGCCAGCAGCTTGGGGTATGACCTTCGAAATTCACCCCTCCACTTT. Together with reference TRBV5-6 and TRBJ1-6, the CDR3 gives the full variable domain: DAGVTQSPTHLIKTRGQQVTLRCSPKSGHDTVSWYQQALGQGPQFIFQYYEEEERQRGNFPDRFSGHQFPNYSSELNVNALLLGDSALYLCASSLGYDLRNSPLHFGNGTRLTVT.

The chain carries TRBV11-2 and TRBJ2-7; no firm D call. With 5 bases removed from V and 4 bases from J, the gap between germline ends came to 12 bases. CDR3 length: 13 residues. Looked up from germline, CDR1 is SGHAT and CDR2 is FQNNGV. The CDR3 sequence: CASSKVVGYEQYF. In nucleotides, the CDR3 is TGTGCCAGCAGCAAAGTTGTAGGGTACGAGCAGTACTTC.

This clonotype was observed a handful of times. The chain couples TRBV11-2 to TRBJ2-1, with 9 positions matching TRBD1. The CDR3 has 15 residues. The trim removed 1 base at V and 8 bases at J, leaving 6 bases unmatched. The germline gives CDR1 SGHAT, CDR2 FQNNGV. CDR3 residues: CASSLVVDRGHEQFF. The CDR3, as DNA: TGTGCCAGCAGCTTAGTGGTGGACAGGGGCCATGAGCAGTTCTTC.

The V call is TRBV7-2, the J call TRBJ2-3; possibly TRBD1 or TRBD2 for D (7 bases each). Looked up from germline, CDR1 is SGHTA and CDR2 is FQGNSA. The CDR3 runs 17 residues. V was trimmed by 7 bases and J by 3 bases, leaving 23 bases between them. The CDR3 spells CASTPGGTVSLTDTQYF. CDR3 sequence (DNA): TGTGCCAGCACCCCCGGGGGGACAGTCTCCTTAACAGATACGCAGTATTTT.

This clonotype was counted between two and nine times. The chain is built from TRBV4-2 and TRBJ2-1, with D unclear. This CDR3 has 14 amino acids. Trimming stripped 5 bases from V and 0 bases from J, with 8 bases between. Germline CDR1 and CDR2: LGHNA and YNFKEQ. This chain's CDR3 is CASSTESSYNEQFF. For the CDR3, the DNA is TGTGCCAGCAGCACGGAGAGCTCCTACAATGAGCAGTTCTTC.